These T cell receptor beta chains were read from a single sample in a study of T cells after yellow fever vaccination. Each CDR3 protein gets one entry after TCRdb re-called the 5' RACE reads with MiXCR. The sample holds 300,000 to 400,000 distinct CDR3 sequences; roughly 10% are singletons and the top ten take about 3%. Specimen: CD4+ T cells sorted from PBMCs, collected 45 days after the yellow fever booster vaccination. These receptors were taken from a man between 18 and 35 years old who received the YFV17D yellow fever vaccine. Each CDR3 is given with its conserved first and last residue. The D gene is left open where the match is weak. Size is omitted from some rows. Given values are once, few, many or a class for expanded clones.

CDR3 protein | CDR3 DNA | V gene | clone size | D gene | J gene
CAALGGEMPMNTEAFF | TGCGCCGCTCTGGGAGGGGAGATGCCCATGAACACTGAAGCTTTCTTT | TRBV5-1 | . | . | TRBJ1-1
CASSLLGDPQETQYF | TGTGCCAGCAGCTTACTAGGGGATCCTCAAGAGACCCAGTACTTC | TRBV7-3 | few | . | TRBJ2-5
CASRYRQGVSKNYEQYF | TGTGCCAGCAGATACAGGCAGGGGGTATCTAAAAACTACGAGCAGTACTTC | TRBV6-6 | . | TRBD1 | TRBJ2-7
CASRRGTGHSNQPQHF | TGTGCCAGCAGACGGGGGACAGGGCATAGCAATCAGCCCCAGCATTTT | TRBV6-5 | . | TRBD1 | TRBJ1-5
CSAGGLRGTGYTF | TGCAGCGCAGGGGGGCTTAGGGGGACTGGCTACACCTTC | TRBV29-1 | . | TRBD1 | TRBJ1-2
CSVAYGGNIQYF | TGCAGCGTTGCGTACGGGGGTAACATTCAGTACTTC | TRBV29-1 | many | . | TRBJ2-4
CASKGTATQGTQYF | TGTGCCAGCAAAGGTACAGCTACCCAGGGGACCCAGTACTTC | TRBV9 | . | . | TRBJ2-5
CASSLTGTRGETQYF | TGTGCCAGCAGCTTAACGGGGACGCGGGGGGAGACCCAGTACTTC | TRBV7-7 | . | TRBD2 | TRBJ2-5
CASYTGTDTQYF | TGTGCCAGCTACACCGGCACAGATACGCAGTATTTT | TRBV12-3/TRBV12-4 | few | . | TRBJ2-3
CAIRQASGVGEQYF | TGTGCCATCAGACAGGCTAGCGGGGTAGGAGAGCAGTACTTC | TRBV10-3 | . | TRBD2 | TRBJ2-7
CASSLSYTDTQYF | TGTGCCAGCAGCTTAAGTTACACAGATACTCAGTACTTC | TRBV7-3 | . | . | TRBJ2-4
CASSAGTSGGLATGELFF | TGTGCCAGCAGCGCGGGGACTAGCGGGGGACTTGCCACCGGGGAGCTGTTTTTT | TRBV5-6 | few | TRBD2 | TRBJ2-2
CASSLSWTGISGNTIYF | TGTGCCAGCAGCTTAAGTTGGACAGGAATTTCGGGAAACACCATATATTTT | TRBV7-2 | . | TRBD1 | TRBJ1-3
CASSIDGAAQNYGYTF | TGTGCCAGTAGTATAGATGGGGCAGCACAAAACTATGGCTACACCTTC | TRBV19 | . | . | TRBJ1-2
CAWTSGVGETQYF | TGTGCCTGGACTAGCGGGGTCGGAGAGACCCAGTACTTC | TRBV30 | . | TRBD2 | TRBJ2-5
CASSGQGGGGYTF | TGTGCCAGCAGCGGACAGGGGGGTGGTGGCTACACCTTC | TRBV9 | few | TRBD1 | TRBJ1-2
CAISASGGDNEQFF | TGTGCCATCAGTGCCAGCGGGGGGGATAATGAGCAGTTCTTC | TRBV10-3 | few | TRBD2 | TRBJ2-1
CASSYAWVSQETQYF | TGTGCCAGCAGTTACGCCTGGGTGTCCCAAGAGACCCAGTACTTC | TRBV6-2/TRBV6-3 | . | . | TRBJ2-5
CATSDSGVVTAGELFF | TGTGCCACCAGTGATTCGGGGGTCGTGACGGCCGGGGAGCTGTTTTTT | TRBV24-1 | . | . | TRBJ2-2
CASSLEAGDQPQHF | TGCGCCAGCAGCTTGGAGGCAGGGGATCAGCCCCAGCATTTT | TRBV5-1 | few | . | TRBJ1-5
CASSQDTDTEAFF | TGCGCCAGCAGCCAAGATACGGACACTGAAGCTTTCTTT | TRBV4-3 | many | . | TRBJ1-1
CASSLNGPGYTEAFF | TGTGCCAGCTCTCTGAACGGACCAGGGTACACTGAAGCTTTCTTT | TRBV18 | . | . | TRBJ1-1
CASRGWTGRTYEQYF | TGTGCCAGCAGGGGGTGGACAGGGCGCACCTACGAGCAGTACTTC | TRBV3-1 | . | TRBD1 | TRBJ2-7
CASSGGDFTKPLQHF | TGTGCCAGCAGTGGCGGGGACTTTACAAAGCCCCTCCAGCATTTT | TRBV12-3/TRBV12-4 | few | . | TRBJ1-5
CASSTSGTQGETQYF | TGTGCCAGCAGCACTTCCGGGACGCAAGGAGAGACCCAGTACTTC | TRBV11-2 | . | . | TRBJ2-5
CASSSAGGNTGELFF | TGTGCCAGCAGCTCAGCAGGGGGGAACACCGGGGAGCTGTTTTTT | TRBV5-4 | few | TRBD1 | TRBJ2-2
CASSFRLAGEQFF | TGTGCCAGCAGTTTCAGACTAGCGGGGGAGCAGTTCTTC | TRBV12-3/TRBV12-4 | many | TRBD2 | TRBJ2-1
CASSPRLLNQPTQYF | TGTGCCAGCAGCCCACGTTTACTAAATCAGCCCACCCAGTACTTC | TRBV7-2 | many | . | TRBJ2-5